What follows are 8 T cell receptor beta chains derived from one specimen sequenced in a study of response to subunit inactivated influenza vaccine. MiXCR, run by TCRdb on the RT-PCR reads, gives a single entry per CDR3 protein. The data contain approximately 250,000 distinct CDR3 sequences, 10% to 15% of them singletons. The sequences come from non-naive T cells sorted from PBMCs, collected 14 to 15 days before vaccination. Receptor source: a man aged 50-60 years who received an inactivated influenza vaccine.

This clonotype was detected ten times or more. J is TRBJ2-2 and V is TRBV4-1; D perhaps matches TRBD1 (6 bases). Trimming shortened V by 1 base and J by 7 bases, and 7 bases separated the two germline ends. There are 13 residues in the CDR3. The V gene's germline CDR1 is MGHRA and CDR2 YSYEKL. CDR3 in amino acids: CASSQGQVGELFF. DNA for the CDR3: TGCGCCAGCAGCCAAGGACAGGTCGGGGAGCTGTTTTTT.

At least ten counts were recorded for this clonotype. V and J are TRBV20-1 and TRBJ2-4; D may be TRBD1 (6 bases). CDR1 DFQATT and CDR2 SNEGSKA come from the germline V gene (reference sequence). The CDR3 runs 12 residues. Trimming pared 3 bases from V and 11 bases from J, leaving 14 bases between. CDR3 protein: CSASGGRLLQYF. The CDR3 nucleotides are TGCAGTGCTAGTGGGGGCAGGCTCCTTCAGTACTTC.

This clonotype occurred many times. The chain has TRBV25-1 and TRBJ2-3; D gene uncertain. Trimming took 5 bases from V and 3 from J, leaving 12 bases between them. CDR1 and CDR2 from the germline V gene are MGHDK and SYGVNS. The CDR3 totals 14 residues. The CDR3 bases are TGTGCCAGCAGTCGTGGGGATTCGACAGATACGCAGTATTTT. Its protein is CASSRGDSTDTQYF.

This clonotype showed up just a few times. The chain carries TRBV7-9 and TRBJ2-1; D gene uncertain. The CDR3 sequence is 13 residues long. CDR1 and CDR2 (germline): SEHNR, FQNEAQ (reference sequence). Trimming stripped 5 bases from V and 0 bases from J, with 5 bases between. CDR3 loop: CASSPASYNEQFF. CDR3 in DNA: TGTGCCAGCAGCCCAGCCTCCTACAATGAGCAGTTCTTC.

This clonotype was observed a few times. J is TRBJ1-5 and V is TRBV20-1, with D hard to call. Per germline, CDR1 DFQATT and CDR2 SNEGSKA (reference sequence). With 6 bases removed from V and 7 bases from J, the gap between germline ends came to 10 bases. This CDR3 has 11 residues. The CDR3 reads CSAPYGQPQHF. DNA for the CDR3: TGCAGTGCCCCGTACGGGCAGCCCCAGCATTTT.

On this clonotype itself: Given a much more abundant clone one base away, this may be a read error. The V and J genes are TRBV2 and TRBJ2-2; no definite D call. The CDR3 runs 15 residues. V lost 2 bases to trimming and J lost 6 bases, with 13 bases between them. Germline assignment: CDR1 SNHLY and CDR2 FYNNEI. Written as DNA, the CDR3 is TGTGCCAGCAGTGAAAATACAGTTTCGCCCGGGGAGCTGTTTTTT. Its protein is CASSENTVSPGELFF.

There are many counts of this clonotype. The chain carries TRBV28 and TRBJ2-7; 10 bases line up with TRBD1. The V segment lost 2 bases and the J segment 8 bases; nucleotides outside the gene matches: 9. Germline loops: CDR1 MDHEN, CDR2 SYDVKM. There are 15 residues in the CDR3. The chain's CDR3 is CASSLMTGQGSQQYF. CDR3 sequence (DNA): TGTGCCAGCAGTTTAATGACGGGACAGGGGTCGCAGCAGTACTTC.

V is TRBV6-1 and J is TRBJ2-3; D unresolved. Germline V gene sequence: CDR1 MNHNS, CDR2 SASEGT. The CDR3 has 16 residues. V gave up 3 bases and J gave up 1 base, with 14 bases separating them. The CDR3: CASSDKSRRGTDTQYF. The CDR3 DNA follows: TGTGCCAGCAGTGATAAATCCCGCCGGGGCACAGATACGCAGTATTTT.